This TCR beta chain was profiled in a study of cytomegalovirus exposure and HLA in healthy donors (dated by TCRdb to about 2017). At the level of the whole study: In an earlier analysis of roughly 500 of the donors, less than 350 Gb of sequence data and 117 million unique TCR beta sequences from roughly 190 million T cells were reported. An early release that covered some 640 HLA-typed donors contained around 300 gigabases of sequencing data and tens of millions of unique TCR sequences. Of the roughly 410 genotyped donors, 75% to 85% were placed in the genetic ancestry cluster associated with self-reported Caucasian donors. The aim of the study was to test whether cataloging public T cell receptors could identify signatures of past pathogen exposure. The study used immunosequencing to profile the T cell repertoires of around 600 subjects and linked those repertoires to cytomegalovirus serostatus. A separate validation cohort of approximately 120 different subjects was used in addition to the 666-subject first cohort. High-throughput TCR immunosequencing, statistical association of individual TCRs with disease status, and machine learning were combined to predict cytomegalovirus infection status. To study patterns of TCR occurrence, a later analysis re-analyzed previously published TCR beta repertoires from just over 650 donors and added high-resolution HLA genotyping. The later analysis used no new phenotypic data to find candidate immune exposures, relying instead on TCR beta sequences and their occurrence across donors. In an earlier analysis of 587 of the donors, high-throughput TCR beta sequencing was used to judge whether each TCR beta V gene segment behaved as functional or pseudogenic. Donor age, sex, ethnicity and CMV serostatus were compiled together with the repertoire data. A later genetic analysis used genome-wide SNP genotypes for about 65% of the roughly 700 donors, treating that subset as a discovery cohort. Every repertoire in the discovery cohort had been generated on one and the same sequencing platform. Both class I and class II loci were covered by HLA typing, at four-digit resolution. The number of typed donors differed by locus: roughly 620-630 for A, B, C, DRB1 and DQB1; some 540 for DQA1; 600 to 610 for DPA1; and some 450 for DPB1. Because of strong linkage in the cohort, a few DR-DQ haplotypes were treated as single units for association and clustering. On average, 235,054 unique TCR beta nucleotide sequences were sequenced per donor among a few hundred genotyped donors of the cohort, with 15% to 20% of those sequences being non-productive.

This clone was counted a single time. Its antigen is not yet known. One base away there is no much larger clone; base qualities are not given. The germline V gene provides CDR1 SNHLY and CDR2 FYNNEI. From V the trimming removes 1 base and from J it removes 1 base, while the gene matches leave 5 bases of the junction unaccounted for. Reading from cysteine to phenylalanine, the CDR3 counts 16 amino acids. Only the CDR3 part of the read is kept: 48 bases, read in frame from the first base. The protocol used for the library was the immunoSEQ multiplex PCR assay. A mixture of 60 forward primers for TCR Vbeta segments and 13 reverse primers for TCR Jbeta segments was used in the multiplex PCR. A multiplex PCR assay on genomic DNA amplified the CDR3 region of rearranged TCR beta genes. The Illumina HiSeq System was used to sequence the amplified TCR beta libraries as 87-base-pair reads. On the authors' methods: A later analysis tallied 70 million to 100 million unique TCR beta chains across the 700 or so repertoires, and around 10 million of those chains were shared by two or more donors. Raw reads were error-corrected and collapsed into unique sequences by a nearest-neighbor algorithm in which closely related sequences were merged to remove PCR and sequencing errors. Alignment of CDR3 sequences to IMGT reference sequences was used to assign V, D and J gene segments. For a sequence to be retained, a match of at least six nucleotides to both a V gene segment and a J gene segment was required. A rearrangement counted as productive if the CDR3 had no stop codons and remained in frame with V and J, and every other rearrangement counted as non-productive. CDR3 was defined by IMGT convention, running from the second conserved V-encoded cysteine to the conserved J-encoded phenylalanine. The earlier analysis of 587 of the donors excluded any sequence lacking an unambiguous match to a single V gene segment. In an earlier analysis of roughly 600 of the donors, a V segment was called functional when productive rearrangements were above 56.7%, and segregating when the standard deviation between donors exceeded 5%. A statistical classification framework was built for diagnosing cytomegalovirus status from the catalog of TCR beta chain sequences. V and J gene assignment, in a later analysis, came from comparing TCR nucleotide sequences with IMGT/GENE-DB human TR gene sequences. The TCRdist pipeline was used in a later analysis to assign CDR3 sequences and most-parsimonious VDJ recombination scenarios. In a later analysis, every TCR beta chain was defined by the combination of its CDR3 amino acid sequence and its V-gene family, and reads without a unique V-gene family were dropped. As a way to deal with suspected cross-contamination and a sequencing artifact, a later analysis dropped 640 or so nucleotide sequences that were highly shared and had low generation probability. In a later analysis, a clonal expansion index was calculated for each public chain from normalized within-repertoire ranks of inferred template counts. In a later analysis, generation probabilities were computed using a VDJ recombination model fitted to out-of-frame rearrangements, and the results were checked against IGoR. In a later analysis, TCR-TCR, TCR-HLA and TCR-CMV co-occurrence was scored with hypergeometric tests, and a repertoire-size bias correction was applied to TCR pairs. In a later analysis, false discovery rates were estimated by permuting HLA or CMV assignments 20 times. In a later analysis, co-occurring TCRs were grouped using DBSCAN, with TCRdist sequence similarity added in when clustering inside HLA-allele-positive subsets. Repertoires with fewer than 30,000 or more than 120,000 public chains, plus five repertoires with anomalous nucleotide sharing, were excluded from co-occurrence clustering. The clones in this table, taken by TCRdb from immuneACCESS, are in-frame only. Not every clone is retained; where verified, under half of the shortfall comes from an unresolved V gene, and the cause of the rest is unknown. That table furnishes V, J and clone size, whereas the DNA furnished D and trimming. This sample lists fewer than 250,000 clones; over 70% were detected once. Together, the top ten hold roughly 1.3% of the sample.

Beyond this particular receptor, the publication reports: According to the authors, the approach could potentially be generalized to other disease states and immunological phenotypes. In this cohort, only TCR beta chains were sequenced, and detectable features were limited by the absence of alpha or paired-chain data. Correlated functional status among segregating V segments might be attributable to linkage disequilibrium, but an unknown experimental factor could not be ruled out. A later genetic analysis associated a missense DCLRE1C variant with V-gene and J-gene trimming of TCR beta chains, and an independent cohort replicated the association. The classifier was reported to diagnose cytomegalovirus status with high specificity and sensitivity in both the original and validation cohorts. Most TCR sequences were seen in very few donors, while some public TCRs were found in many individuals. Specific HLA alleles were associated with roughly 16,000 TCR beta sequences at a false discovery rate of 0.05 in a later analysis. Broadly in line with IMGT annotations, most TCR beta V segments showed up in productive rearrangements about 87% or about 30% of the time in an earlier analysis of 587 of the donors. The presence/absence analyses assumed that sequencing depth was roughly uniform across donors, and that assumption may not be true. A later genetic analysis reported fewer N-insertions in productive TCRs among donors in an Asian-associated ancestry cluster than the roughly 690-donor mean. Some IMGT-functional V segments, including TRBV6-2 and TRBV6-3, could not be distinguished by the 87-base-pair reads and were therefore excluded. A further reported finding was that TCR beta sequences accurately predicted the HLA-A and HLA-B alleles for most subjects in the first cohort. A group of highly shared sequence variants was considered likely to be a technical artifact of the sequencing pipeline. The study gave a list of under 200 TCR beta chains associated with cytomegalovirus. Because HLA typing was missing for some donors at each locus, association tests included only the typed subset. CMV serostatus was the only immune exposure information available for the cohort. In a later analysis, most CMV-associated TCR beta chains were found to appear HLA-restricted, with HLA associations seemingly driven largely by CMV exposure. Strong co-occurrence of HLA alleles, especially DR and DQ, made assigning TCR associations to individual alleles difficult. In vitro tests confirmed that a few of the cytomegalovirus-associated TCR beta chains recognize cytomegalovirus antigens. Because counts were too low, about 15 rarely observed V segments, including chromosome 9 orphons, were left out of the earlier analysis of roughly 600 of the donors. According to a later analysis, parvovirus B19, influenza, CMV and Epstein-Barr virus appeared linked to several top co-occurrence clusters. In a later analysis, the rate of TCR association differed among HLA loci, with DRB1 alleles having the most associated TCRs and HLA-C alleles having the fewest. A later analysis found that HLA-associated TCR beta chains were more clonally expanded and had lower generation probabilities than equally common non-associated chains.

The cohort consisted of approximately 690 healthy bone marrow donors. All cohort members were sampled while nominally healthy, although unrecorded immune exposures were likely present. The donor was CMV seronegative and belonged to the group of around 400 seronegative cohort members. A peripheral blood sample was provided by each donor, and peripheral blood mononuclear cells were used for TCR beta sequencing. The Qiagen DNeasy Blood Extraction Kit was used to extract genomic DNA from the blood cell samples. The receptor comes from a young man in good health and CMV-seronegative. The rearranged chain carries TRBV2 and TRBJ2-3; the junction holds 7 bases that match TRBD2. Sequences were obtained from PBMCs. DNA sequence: TGTGCCAGCAGTGAAGTTGACCTAGCGGGCACAGATACGCAGTATTTT. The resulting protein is CASSEVDLAGTDTQYF.